Each of the 10 T cell receptor beta chains below was sequenced from the same sample in a study of identical twins. TCRdb itself ran the 5' RACE reads through MiXCR, one entry per CDR3 protein. The repertoire holds roughly 630,000 distinct CDR3 sequences, with 7.1% as singletons. Another study also made use of these data, one on yellow fever vaccine responses in identical twins.

Sequencing used PBMCs. The receptors come from a woman in her late teens or twenties in good health.

The chain uses TRBV7-2 and TRBJ2-3, with 9 bases fitting TRBD1. Germline lookup yields CDR1 SGHTA and CDR2 FQGNSA. V dropped 3 bases and J dropped 9; count of bases not matched to a gene: 4. The CDR3 consists of 13 residues. This CDR3 reads CASSFTGTGTQYF. CDR3 nucleotide sequence: TGTGCCAGCAGCTTCACCGGGACAGGGACGCAGTATTTT.

This clonotype came up many times. The chain uses TRBV6-5 and TRBJ1-2; D is perhaps TRBD1 (6 bases). The germline gives CDR1 MNHEY, CDR2 SVGAGI. V shed 0 bases and J shed 0 bases, with 11 bases lying between them. CDR3 length equals 16 residues. CDR3 amino acids: CASSYSTAGANYGYTF. The CDR3 DNA is TGTGCCAGCAGTTACTCGACGGCAGGGGCTAACTATGGCTACACCTTC.

This clonotype was found a few times. The chain employs TRBV6-4 and TRBJ2-3, with 8 bases matching TRBD1. The CDR3 covers 13 residues. Germline CDR1 MRHNA, CDR2 SNTAGT. With V trimmed by 2 bases and J by 6 bases, 1 base remained unmatched. CDR3: CASSDQGADTQYF. For the CDR3, the DNA is TGTGCCAGCAGTGACCAGGGGGCCGATACGCAGTATTTT.

Ten or more counts support this clonotype. The rearrangement uses TRBV28 and TRBJ1-1, with D possibly TRBD1 on 6 matching bases. Germline V CDR1 and CDR2: MDHEN, SYDVKM. V was clipped by 2 bases and J by 7 bases, with 11 bases between them. This CDR3 has 13 residues. The CDR3 is CASSLQGTIEAFF. DNA for the CDR3: TGTGCCAGCAGTTTACAGGGGACCATTGAAGCTTTCTTT.

CDR3 amino acids: CSATSTTRVYNEQFF. The CDR3 DNA sequence: TGCAGTGCTACCTCTACGACTAGGGTCTACAATGAGCAGTTCTTC. V gene TRBV20-1 combines with J gene TRBJ2-1; D may be TRBD2 (6 bases). Germline values: CDR1 DFQATT, CDR2 SNEGSKA (reference sequence). The CDR3 sequence is 15 residues long. The germline V and J ends were trimmed by 4 bases and 3 bases, with 16 bases remaining between them.

This clonotype appeared a few times. The chain employs TRBV29-1 and TRBJ2-1; no definite D call. V lost 0 bases and J 0 bases, leaving 15 bases between the germline ends. The CDR3 consists of 17 residues. CDR1 and CDR2 from the germline V gene are SQVTM and ANQGSEA. The CDR3 nucleotides read TGCAGCGTTGAAGATCGAGGAGTACGAAGCTCCTACAATGAGCAGTTCTTC. It encodes CSVEDRGVRSSYNEQFF.

The chain joins TRBV5-1 to TRBJ2-3; possible D gene TRBD1, 5 bases. The CDR3 totals 17 residues. Germline CDR1 SGHRS, CDR2 YFSETQ. V was shortened by 5 bases and J by 1 base, with 20 bases between the two germline ends. CDR3 residues: CASSPPDNQRGTDTQYF. The CDR3 nucleotides read TGCGCCAGCAGTCCGCCGGACAACCAAAGGGGCACAGATACGCAGTATTTT.

This clonotype was seen at least ten times. The chain combines TRBV11-2 with TRBJ2-2; 10 nucleotides agree with TRBD1. The CDR3 is 15 residues long. V lost 3 bases, J lost 6 bases, and 4 bases stayed unmatched. Germline V gives CDR1 SGHAT, CDR2 FQNNGV. The CDR3 DNA reads TGTGCCAGCAGCTTGGGACAGGGGCTCGCCGGGGAGCTGTTTTTT. This translates into CASSLGQGLAGELFF.

This sequence joins TRBV6-1 and TRBJ2-2; TRBD1 aligns across 9 bases. Trimming cost V 5 bases and J 2 bases; bases outside gene matches: 9. This CDR3 is built from 17 residues. Germline CDR1 MNHNS, CDR2 SASEGT. The DNA of the CDR3 is TGTGCCAGCAGTAAGACAGGGGGGACGAAAAACACCGGGGAGCTGTTTTTT. Translated: CASSKTGGTKNTGELFF.

This clonotype was detected many times. The DNA for the CDR3 is TGTGCCAGCAGCCAAGATTCGACAGGAATTAATGAAAAACTGTTTTTT. It encodes CASSQDSTGINEKLFF. This chain links TRBV4-2 with TRBJ1-4; a possible D gene is TRBD1 (6 bases). The germline CDR1 and CDR2 sequences are LGHNA and YNFKEQ. Trimming removed 0 bases at V and 4 bases at J, with 12 bases between. This CDR3 spans 16 amino acids.